What follows describes a single T cell receptor beta chain. Its target is unknown. This sample is part of a study of T cells after yellow fever vaccination. Across the study: Low-cell-number fractions were prepared with SMART-Seq v4 Ultra Low Input.

Germline V lookup: CDR1 MDHEN, CDR2 SYDVKM. Deletions cut 5 bases from V and 5 bases from J, with 4 bases between. This CDR3 has 11 residues. General study points: Re-detected after boosting: most primary clones, around 96% of CD4 and under 90% of CD8. The secondary response was weaker, and its peak arrived faster, on day 5 versus 15.

They built TCR cDNA with 5'RACE template switching, a step that put in a universal primer site and UMIs. TCRdb re-called the 5' RACE reads through MiXCR, storing one row per CDR3 protein. The data contain about 550,000 distinct CDR3 sequences, approximately 21% of them singletons. The sequence was obtained from a man younger than 40 who received the YFV17D yellow fever vaccine. The chain recombines TRBV28 with TRBJ2-4; unclear D gene. This specimen was PBMCs, taken 15 days after the yellow fever booster vaccination. The CDR3 reads CASSKENIQYF. The DNA for the CDR3 is TGTGCCAGCAGTAAAGAAAACATTCAGTACTTC.